Listed below are T cell receptor beta chains from one sample, sequenced in a study of cytomegalovirus exposure and HLA in healthy donors. Assay used: immunoSEQ multiplex PCR; TCRdb lists only in-frame clones, some missing. This table has 95,000 to 130,000 clones, around 80% appearing once. Input material: PBMCs. The origin of the receptors is a young man in good health and CMV-seropositive. CDR3s include the opening cysteine and the closing phenylalanine or tryptophan. The D gene is left open where the match is weak. A row's size may be missing; if present it is once, few, many or a size class.

>TRBJ2-5|TRBD2|.|TRBV7-8
CASSLGPAGDQETQYF
TGTGCCAGCAGCTTAGGCCCAGCGGGAGACCAAGAGACCCAGTACTTC
>TRBJ2-5|.|.|TRBV9
CASSGADQETQYF
TGTGCCAGCAGCGGGGCCGACCAAGAGACCCAGTACTTC
>TRBJ1-1|.|.|TRBV19
CASSVGASWNTEAFF
TGTGCCAGTAGTGTAGGGGCTTCATGGAACACTGAAGCTTTCTTT
>TRBJ2-5|TRBD1|.|TRBV7-2
CASSRNPTGVQETQYF
TGTGCCAGCAGCCGAAACCCGACAGGGGTTCAAGAGACCCAGTACTTC
>TRBJ1-4|.|.|TRBV27
CASSPPPGTNEKLFF
TGTGCCAGCAGCCCCCCCCCAGGGACTAATGAAAAACTGTTTTTT
>TRBJ2-7|.|few|TRBV2
CASSEAWHEQYF
TGTGCCAGCAGTGAAGCCTGGCACGAGCAGTACTTC
>TRBJ1-2|TRBD1|.|TRBV28
CASSPLGQGDYGYTF
TGTGCCAGCAGCCCCCTGGGACAGGGGGACTATGGCTACACCTTC
>TRBJ2-7|.|.|TRBV7-2
CASSLSLYEQYF
TGTGCCAGCAGCTTGAGCCTCTACGAGCAGTACTTC
>TRBJ2-2|TRBD2|.|TRBV9
CASRLAGGPNTGELFF
TGTGCCAGCAGACTAGCGGGGGGTCCGAACACCGGGGAGCTGTTTTTT
>TRBJ1-2|.|.|TRBV27
CASSLRGGAGGYTF
TGTGCCAGCAGTTTACGGGGGGGCGCAGGGGGCTACACCTTC
>TRBJ2-2|.|.|TRBV5-4
CASNKPEGDTGELFF
TGTGCCAGCAACAAACCAGAAGGGGACACCGGGGAGCTGTTTTTT
>TRBJ1-1|TRBD1|.|TRBV18
CASSQGTGDMNTEAFF
TGTGCCAGCTCTCAGGGGACAGGGGATATGAACACTGAAGCTTTCTTT
>TRBJ2-5|TRBD1|.|TRBV5-4
CASRPGQGGETQYF
TGTGCCAGCAGACCGGGACAGGGAGGAGAGACCCAGTACTTC
>TRBJ2-7|.|.|TRBV27
CASSLTAIYEQYF
TGTGCCAGCAGTTTGACTGCAATCTACGAGCAGTACTTC
>TRBJ1-3|TRBD1|.|TRBV19
CASREGTGARGSGNTIYF
TGTGCCAGTAGGGAAGGGACAGGGGCCCGAGGCTCTGGAAACACCATATATTTT